One sample yielded the 21 T cell receptor beta chains listed below, sequenced in a study of CD8+ T cells in alopecia areata. As the sequencing template, cDNA was produced by extracting RNA and reverse transcribing it. Clones were sequenced by immunoSEQ multiplex PCR, and TCRdb holds only the in-frame ones, with some missing. The repertoire holds about 200,000 clones, with 55% to 75% as singletons. Stated treatment: oral pan-JAK inhibitor, 5-10 mg twice daily. Sample: CD4+ T cells sorted from blood, taken at week 24, from a patient treated with tofacitinib. The receptors were sampled from a human donor with alopecia areata.

This sequence joins TRBV9 and TRBJ1-5; D ambiguous. Trimming pared 2 bases from V and 6 bases from J, leaving 15 bases between. This CDR3 comprises 15 residues. Per germline, CDR1 SGDLS and CDR2 YYNGEE. The CDR3 loop reads CASSVNPGDGQPQHF. CDR3 in DNA: TGTGCCAGCAGCGTTAATCCAGGAGATGGTCAGCCCCAGCATTTT.

The chain recombines TRBV4-3 with TRBJ2-5, with 16 bases lining up with TRBD2. V dropped 4 bases and J dropped 5; count of bases not matched to a gene: 4. Germline-derived CDR1 and CDR2 are LGHNA and YSLEER. This CDR3 region has 16 residues. The DNA for the CDR3 is TGCGCCAGCAGCCTGGGACTAGCGGGAGGGGGGGAGACCCAGTACTTC. Its protein is CASSLGLAGGGETQYF.

V usage is TRBV6-6 and J usage is TRBJ2-7, with 11 positions matching TRBD1. The junction had 6 bases not matched to a gene; V was cut back by 2 bases and J by 6 bases. This CDR3 has 15 residues. Germline-derived CDR1 and CDR2 are MNHNY and SVGAGI (reference sequence). CDR3 in DNA: TGTGCCAGCAGTTACAGTGCCGGGACAGGGGGCGAGCAGTACTTC. The encoded protein is CASSYSAGTGGEQYF.

This clone was detected only a few times. The gene calls are TRBV19 and TRBJ1-5; a possible D gene is TRBD1 (5 bases). Germline V gives CDR1 LNHDA, CDR2 SQIVND (reference sequence). There are 14 residues in the CDR3. The V and J ends lost 5 bases and 1 base respectively, with 9 bases between them. The CDR3 DNA is TGTGCCAGTAGTTTGGGGGGGAGCAATCAGCCCCAGCATTTT. Translating it yields CASSLGGSNQPQHF. Looking up the rest from reference TRBV19 and TRBJ1-5 gives the full variable domain: DGGITQSPKYLFRKEGQNVTLSCEQNLNHDAMYWYRQDPGQGLRLIYYSQIVNDFQKGDIAEGYSVSREKKESFPLTVTSAQKNPTAFYLCASSLGGSNQPQHFGDGTRLSIL.

The CDR3: CSVIPRPAGDTQYF. CDR3 in DNA: TGCAGCGTTATTCCTCGCCCAGCAGGAGATACGCAGTATTTT. V and J are TRBV29-1 and TRBJ2-3, with no clear D. Germline CDR1 and CDR2: SQVTM and ANQGSEA. V lost 5 bases and J 5 bases, leaving 17 bases between the germline ends. The CDR3 is 14 amino acids.

This chain links TRBV29-1 with TRBJ2-7; D possibly corresponds to TRBD2 (6 bases). The CDR3 sequence is 12 residues long. V was shortened by 5 bases and J by 4 bases, with 12 bases between the two germline ends. The germline V gene encodes CDR1 SQVTM and CDR2 ANQGSEA. The CDR3 is CSVLSGSYEQYF. The CDR3 DNA is TGCAGCGTTCTTAGCGGTTCATACGAGCAGTACTTC.

This clone has just a few counts. This chain joins TRBV7-2 and TRBJ2-1; the match to TRBD2 covers 8 bases. Germline values: CDR1 SGHTA, CDR2 FQGNSA. This CDR3 is 15 amino acids long. V was pared by 5 bases and J by 8 bases, with 11 bases of the junction left unmatched. Here the CDR3 DNA reads TGTGCCAGCAGCCCACGATCGGGAGGGGTACATGAGCAGTTCTTC. This sequence encodes CASSPRSGGVHEQFF. The variable domain in full, with the rest retrieved from reference TRBV7-2 and TRBJ2-1, is GAGVSQSPSNKVTEKGKDVELRCDPISGHTALYWYRQSLGQGLEFLIYFQGNSAPDKSGLPSDRFSAERTGGSVSTLTIQRTQQEDSAVYLCASSPRSGGVHEQFFGPGTRLTVL.

This sequence joins TRBV29-1 and TRBJ1-1; D is unresolved. The CDR3 has 12 amino acids. V was trimmed by 2 bases and J by 1 base, leaving 5 bases between them. From germline, CDR1 is SQVTM and CDR2 ANQGSEA. The CDR3 loop reads CSVETRNTEAFF. CDR3 nucleotide sequence: TGCAGCGTTGAAACCCGGAACACTGAAGCTTTCTTT.

The chain is built from TRBV7-9 and TRBJ1-2, with TRBD1 as a possible D gene (5 bases). This CDR3 contains 14 residues. Per germline, CDR1 SEHNR and CDR2 FQNEAQ (reference sequence). The germline V and J ends were trimmed by 5 bases and 8 bases, with 18 bases remaining between them. The DNA for the CDR3 is TGTGCCAGCAGCCCCCTGGCAGGGTACGGCGGCTACACCTTC. It yields the protein CASSPLAGYGGYTF.

This clone showed up just a few times. The chain uses TRBV25-1 and TRBJ2-1; D is possibly TRBD1 or TRBD2 (6 bases each). Germline V CDR1 and CDR2: MGHDK, SYGVNS. V gave up 4 bases and J gave up 7 bases, with 17 bases separating them. CDR3 size: 15 residues. The chain's CDR3 is CASSGGEITGNEQFF. The CDR3 nucleotides read TGTGCCAGCAGTGGGGGGGAGATCACAGGGAATGAGCAGTTCTTC.

In its sample, this clone was seen once. This chain uses TRBV30 with TRBJ2-3, with TRBD1 matching 8 bases. V lost 2 bases and J lost 5; bases outside the gene matches: 9. The CDR3 consists of 15 residues. Germline-derived CDR1 and CDR2 are GTSNPN and SVGIG (reference sequence). The CDR3 coding sequence is TGTGCCTGGAGTACTGCAGGGGGCCTTGGAGATACGCAGTATTTT. Its protein product is CAWSTAGGLGDTQYF.

The rearrangement uses TRBV11-2 and TRBJ2-5; 10 nucleotides match TRBD2. Looked up from germline, CDR1 is SGHAT and CDR2 is FQNNGV. J gave up 5 bases and V 5 bases, and 8 bases lay outside the gene matches. The length of the CDR3 is 15 residues. This CDR3 reads CASSPASGGGETQYF. CDR3 nucleotides: TGTGCCAGCAGCCCCGCTAGCGGGGGCGGGGAGACCCAGTACTTC.

The chain is built from TRBV20-1 and TRBJ2-5; a weak D match, TRBD1 (6 bases). CDR3 size: 11 residues. Trimming cost V 7 bases and J 9 bases, with 15 bases left between them. Germline CDR1 is DFQATT and CDR2 is SNEGSKA (reference sequence). The CDR3 loop reads CSEGDAGPQYF. CDR3 DNA sequence: TGCAGTGAGGGGGACGCCGGGCCCCAGTACTTC.

V gene TRBV5-1 combines with J gene TRBJ1-3; D unclear. V was trimmed by 4 bases and J by 0 bases, leaving 8 bases between them. The CDR3 is 14 amino acids. Looked up from germline, CDR1 is SGHRS and CDR2 is YFSETQ. CDR3 nucleotide sequence: TGCGCCAGCAGCGATGATTACTCTGGAAACACCATATATTTT. It specifies CASSDDYSGNTIYF.

The V call is TRBV4-3, the J call TRBJ1-1; D is undetermined. V was trimmed by 3 bases and J by 5 bases, leaving 16 bases between them. CDR3 length equals 15 residues. From germline, CDR1 is LGHNA and CDR2 YSLEER. CDR3 region: CASSQARGIWTEAFF. The CDR3 bases are TGCGCCAGCAGCCAGGCACGAGGGATTTGGACTGAAGCTTTCTTT.

This chain connects TRBV7-3 to TRBJ2-1; no reliable D call. The V and J ends lost 0 bases and 8 bases respectively, with 8 bases between them. The CDR3 is 13 amino acids. Germline V gene lookup returns CDR1 SGHTA and CDR2 FQGTGA. The CDR3, as DNA: TGTGCCAGCAGCTTAACGGTTCAAGATGAGCAGTTCTTC. Translation gives CASSLTVQDEQFF.

V and J are TRBV27 and TRBJ1-4; 8 nucleotides agree with TRBD1. The CDR3 covers 15 residues. CDR1 MNHEY and CDR2 SMNVEV come from the germline V gene (reference sequence). The ends lost 6 bases at V and 7 bases at J; junction bases unmatched: 10. The CDR3 nucleotides are TGTGCCAGCAGACCTCAGGGGGCAGGGACTGAAAAACTGTTTTTT. Encoded protein: CASRPQGAGTEKLFF.

This clone occurred a few times. CDR3 sequence (DNA): TGTGCCTGGAGAAGGGGCGGAGTGGGACTGTTTTTT. Translated: CAWRRGGVGLFF. The chain joins TRBV30 to TRBJ1-4; D is possibly TRBD1 (5 bases). CDR3 size: 12 residues. The V gene lost 3 bases and the J gene lost 13 bases, with 15 bases spanning the gap. CDR1 GTSNPN and CDR2 SVGIG come from the germline V gene (reference sequence).

Comment on this clone: This same CDR3 is encoded by further DNA sequences in the sample. The genes are TRBV28 and TRBJ1-2, with D maybe TRBD1 (5 bases). The CDR3 covers 14 residues. Germline CDR1 and CDR2: MDHEN and SYDVKM. V was pared by 4 bases and J by 0 bases, with 9 bases between. As DNA, the CDR3 is TGTGCCAGCAGTTCCCCAGGGTCTAACTATGGCTACACCTTC. It specifies CASSSPGSNYGYTF.

V is TRBV29-1 and J is TRBJ2-1; 7 bases are shared with TRBD2. The V gene end was trimmed by 7 bases and the J gene end by 6 bases; junction bases not matched to a gene: 9. CDR3 size: 13 residues. Germline values: CDR1 SQVTM, CDR2 ANQGSEA. The CDR3 spells CSASGTTRNEQFF. The CDR3 nucleotides are TGCAGCGCCAGCGGGACTACTCGCAATGAGCAGTTCTTC.

J is TRBJ2-6 and V is TRBV9; the D is unclear. Germline loops: CDR1 SGDLS, CDR2 YYNGEE. The V gene lost 4 bases and the J gene lost 2 bases, with 10 bases spanning the gap. CDR3 length equals 15 residues. DNA of the CDR3: TGTGCCAGCAGCCGGGTTCTAACTGGGGCCAACGTCCTGACTTTC. Protein: CASSRVLTGANVLTF.